This is a list of T cell receptor beta chains from one sample in a study of blood T cell repertoires in COVID-19. TCRdb keeps only in-frame clones here, not all; method: immunoSEQ multiplex PCR. The repertoire holds over 200,000 clones, with about 88% as singletons. Material: peripheral blood. These receptors were collected from a man between 35 and 55 years old with active or convalescent COVID-19. Each CDR3 is given with its conserved first and last residue. D genes are given only for firm matches. Not every row has a clone size; where given, it reads once, few, many or a size class.

d_gene: NA; v_gene: TRBV12-3/TRBV12-4; len: 13; abundance: NA; j_gene: TRBJ1-2; CDR3nt: TGTGCCAGCACCTTGAGGGGGATCAATGGCTACACCTTC; CDR3aa: CASTLRGINGYTF
d_gene: NA; v_gene: TRBV28; len: 13; abundance: NA; j_gene: TRBJ2-7; CDR3nt: TGTGCCAGCAGTGCCCAGGTTTACTACGAGCAGTACTTC; CDR3aa: CASSAQVYYEQYF
d_gene: NA; v_gene: TRBV7-3; len: 18; abundance: NA; j_gene: TRBJ2-2; CDR3nt: TGTGCCAGCAGCTTGGGACACAAGAGGCAAAAAAACACCGGGGAGCTGTTTTTT; CDR3aa: CASSLGHKRQKNTGELFF
d_gene: TRBD2; v_gene: TRBV27; len: 16; abundance: NA; j_gene: TRBJ2-3; CDR3nt: TGTGCCAGCAGTTGGAGCGGGGTTACTAGCACAGATACGCAGTATTTT; CDR3aa: CASSWSGVTSTDTQYF
d_gene: TRBD1; v_gene: TRBV27; len: 13; abundance: NA; j_gene: TRBJ1-5; CDR3nt: TGTGCCAGCAGTTGGACAGGCGGCCAGCCCCAGCATTTT; CDR3aa: CASSWTGGQPQHF
d_gene: NA; v_gene: TRBV19; len: 13; abundance: NA; j_gene: TRBJ1-1; CDR3nt: TGTGCCAGTAGCGAGGGTTTGAACACTGAAGCTTTCTTT; CDR3aa: CASSEGLNTEAFF
d_gene: NA; v_gene: TRBV11-2; len: 16; abundance: NA; j_gene: TRBJ1-1; CDR3nt: TGTGCCAGCAGCTTATGGGCTTCTTCGGGGAGGACTGAAGCTTTCTTT; CDR3aa: CASSLWASSGRTEAFF
d_gene: TRBD2; v_gene: TRBV11-2; len: 16; abundance: NA; j_gene: TRBJ2-7; CDR3nt: TGTGCCAGCAGCTTAGAATTGGGCGGGAGAACCTACGAGCAGTACTTC; CDR3aa: CASSLELGGRTYEQYF
d_gene: TRBD1; v_gene: TRBV28; len: 15; abundance: NA; j_gene: TRBJ1-5; CDR3nt: TGTGCCAGCAGTTTTCAGGACAGGGTCAATCAGCCCCAGCATTTT; CDR3aa: CASSFQDRVNQPQHF
d_gene: NA; v_gene: TRBV18; len: 13; abundance: NA; j_gene: TRBJ2-5; CDR3nt: TGTGCCAGCTCACCTCCTAGTCAAGAGACCCAGTACTTC; CDR3aa: CASSPPSQETQYF
d_gene: NA; v_gene: TRBV10-3; len: 13; abundance: NA; j_gene: TRBJ1-5; CDR3nt: TGTGCCATCAGCCCGTATAGCAATCAGCCCCAGCATTTT; CDR3aa: CAISPYSNQPQHF
d_gene: NA; v_gene: TRBV18; len: 14; abundance: once; j_gene: TRBJ1-1; CDR3nt: TGTGCCAGCTCACCTCCTCCGGGGAACACTGAAGCTTTCTTT; CDR3aa: CASSPPPGNTEAFF
d_gene: TRBD1; v_gene: TRBV10-2; len: 14; abundance: NA; j_gene: TRBJ1-2; CDR3nt: TGCGCCAGCAGGGGACAGGGGGAAGCCTATGGCTACACCTTC; CDR3aa: CASRGQGEAYGYTF
d_gene: NA; v_gene: TRBV6-5; len: 15; abundance: NA; j_gene: TRBJ2-7; CDR3nt: TGTGCCAGCAGGGCGGGTGCTATGGTCCCGGGCGAGCAGTACTTC; CDR3aa: CASRAGAMVPGEQYF
d_gene: TRBD1; v_gene: TRBV28; len: 13; abundance: NA; j_gene: TRBJ1-1; CDR3nt: TGTGCCACCATCGGACAGGGATCTACTGAAGCTTTCTTT; CDR3aa: CATIGQGSTEAFF
d_gene: TRBD2; v_gene: TRBV10-3; len: 15; abundance: NA; j_gene: TRBJ2-7; CDR3nt: TGTGCCATCAGTGACGGGAGGGGGTGGTCCTACGAGCAGTACTTC; CDR3aa: CAISDGRGWSYEQYF
d_gene: TRBD2; v_gene: TRBV7-2; len: 14; abundance: NA; j_gene: TRBJ2-5; CDR3nt: TGTGCCAGCAGCCCCGGACTAGCCCAAGAGACCCAGTACTTC; CDR3aa: CASSPGLAQETQYF
d_gene: NA; v_gene: TRBV28; len: 13; abundance: few; j_gene: TRBJ2-2; CDR3nt: TGTGCCAGCAGTTCCAGGGTCACCGGGGAGCTGTTTTTT; CDR3aa: CASSSRVTGELFF